This T cell receptor beta chain was documented in a study of T-cell memory formation after mild COVID-19. A remark on this clonotype: Its specificity is not known.

5'RACE primed at constant segments yielded TCR alpha and TCR beta cDNA libraries bearing sample barcodes and UMIs. TCRdb reprocessed the 5' RACE reads via MiXCR and lists one record per CDR3 protein. This sample has 110,000 or so distinct CDR3 sequences, with about 20% found just once. The germline V gene has CDR1 SEHNR and CDR2 FQNEAQ (reference sequence). The CDR3 length is 15 residues. V was shortened by 4 bases and J by 4 bases, with 16 bases between the two germline ends. Findings and caveats of the study: SARS-CoV-2 specificity was not confirmed for second-wave clones peaking on day 37. The pre-infection memory compartment contained some responding clones, suggesting cross-reactive memory joined. CD4/CD8 balance characterized clones contracting day 15 to 85, and CD4+ skew characterized later expanders.

This chain uses TRBV7-9 with TRBJ1-2; the D is unclear. Sequencing was carried out using PBMCs or a T cell subset sorted from them (not recorded which). The sequence derives from a man younger than 30 who had mild COVID-19 (a few samples of this study predate the infection). Cell type and time point are not known. For the CDR3, the DNA is TGTGCCAGCAGCTCGGAGAACGCGCCTAGCTATGGCTACACCTTC. As protein: CASSSENAPSYGYTF. Using reference TRBV7-9 and TRBJ1-2 for the parts outside the CDR3, the full variable domain is DTGVSQNPRHKITKRGQNVTFRCDPISEHNRLYWYRQTLGQGPEFLTYFQNEAQLEKSRLLSDRFSAERPKGSFSTLEIQRTEQGDSAMYLCASSSENAPSYGYTFGSGTRLTVV.